Following are 16 T cell receptor beta chains from one sample sequenced in a study of cytotoxic CD8 clonotypes in ibrutinib-treated CLL. Sequencing used immunoSEQ multiplex PCR; TCRdb keeps in-frame clones, though not all of them. The sample lists some 130,000 clones, 80% to 90% occurring once. Sequenced material: PBMCs, taken after 24 months of ibrutinib treatment. These receptors were collected from a human donor with chronic lymphocytic leukemia.

The chain joins TRBV30 to TRBJ1-2; D might be TRBD1 (6 bases). This CDR3 contains 14 residues. The germline gives CDR1 GTSNPN, CDR2 SVGIG (reference sequence). Trimming took off 5 bases at V and 1 base at J, with 14 bases between the two ends. CDR3 DNA sequence: TGTGCCTGGCAAAACCCAGGGGATAACTATGGCTACACCTTC. Residues: CAWQNPGDNYGYTF.

The J gene is TRBJ1-6, the V gene TRBV6-1; TRBD1 matches at 7 bases. The junction had 3 bases not matched to a gene; V was cut back by 2 bases and J by 8 bases. The CDR3 totals 14 residues. CDR1 is MNHNS, CDR2 SASEGT, per germline. CDR3 loop: CASSERRGHSPLHF. The CDR3 nucleotides are TGTGCCAGCAGTGAACGGAGGGGGCATTCACCCCTCCACTTT.

The rearrangement links TRBV6-5 to TRBJ2-7; D is ambiguous. V lost 2 bases and J 0 bases, leaving 14 bases between the germline ends. The CDR3 loop spans 16 amino acids. The V gene's germline CDR1 is MNHEY and CDR2 SVGAGI. The CDR3 region is CASSYKRTYLSYEQYF. DNA of the CDR3: TGTGCCAGCAGTTACAAAAGAACCTACCTCTCCTACGAGCAGTACTTC.

This chain uses TRBV10-3 with TRBJ2-3, with 8 bases matching TRBD1. The ends lost 1 base at V and 6 bases at J; junction bases unmatched: 3. This CDR3 is 14 amino acids long. Germline CDR1 reads ENHRY; CDR2 reads SYGVKD. Here the CDR3 DNA reads TGTGCCATCAGTGAGTTGGACAGGGATGATACGCAGTATTTT. Translated: CAISELDRDDTQYF.

This rearrangement joins TRBV18 to TRBJ2-7; TRBD1 might be the D (6 bases). This CDR3 comprises 15 residues. Per germline, CDR1 KGHSH and CDR2 LQKENI. Trimming removed 3 bases from V and 4 bases from J, with 16 bases in between. CDR3 amino acids: CASSPQGQQEYEQYF. The CDR3 DNA sequence: TGTGCCAGCTCACCTCAAGGACAGCAAGAGTACGAGCAGTACTTC.

The chain is built from TRBV28 and TRBJ2-3; either TRBD1 or TRBD2 may fit D (6 bases each). This CDR3 has 13 residues. CDR1 is MDHEN and CDR2 is SYDVKM in the germline V gene. The V and J ends lost 7 bases and 3 bases respectively, with 11 bases between them. CDR3 nucleotides: TGTGCCAGCAAGGGGGGTGGGACAGATACGCAGTATTTT. Translation: CASKGGGTDTQYF.

This clone turned up a few times. The sample carries other DNA sequences with the same CDR3. The chain links TRBV9 to TRBJ1-1, with 8 bases lining up with TRBD1. Unmatched junction bases numbered 2, after V lost 0 bases and J lost 1 base. The CDR3 contains 15 residues. Germline V lookup: CDR1 SGDLS, CDR2 YYNGEE. This chain's CDR3 is CASSVEGQGNTEAFF. In DNA form, the CDR3 reads TGTGCCAGCAGCGTAGAAGGACAGGGGAACACTGAAGCTTTCTTT.

The chain recombines TRBV2 with TRBJ2-5; D might be TRBD1 (6 bases). Between the trimmed V and J ends, which lost 6 bases and 4 bases, there was a span of 12 bases. This CDR3 is 13 amino acids long. The germline gives CDR1 SNHLY, CDR2 FYNNEI. CDR3 in amino acids: CASSGQLTETQYF. The CDR3 nucleotides read TGTGCCAGCAGCGGACAGTTAACAGAGACCCAGTACTTC.

This clone was counted a few times. The CDR3 protein is CASSSQGAVVGYTF. CDR3 sequence (DNA): TGTGCCAGCAGTTCCCAGGGGGCAGTGGTTGGCTACACCTTC. The chain employs TRBV6-6 and TRBJ1-2; 8 bases are shared with TRBD1. J lost 7 bases, V lost 4 bases, and 8 bases had no gene match. CDR1 and CDR2 (germline): MNHNY, SVGAGI (reference sequence). The length of the CDR3 is 14 residues.

J is TRBJ2-7 and V is TRBV7-9; 7 positions match TRBD1. Per germline, CDR1 SEHNR and CDR2 FQNEAQ (reference sequence). The CDR3 has 15 amino acids. Germline trimming cut 4 bases from V and 2 bases from J; bases unmatched to any gene: 8. For the CDR3, the DNA is TGTGCCAGCAGCTCCCAGACAGGGTCCCCCTACGAGCAGTACTTC. Its protein product is CASSSQTGSPYEQYF.

The chain carries TRBV9 and TRBJ2-2; 9 positions agree with TRBD1. Germline V gene data show CDR1 as SGDLS and CDR2 as YYNGEE. CDR3 length: 16 residues. V shed 2 bases and J 4 bases; nucleotides not matched to a gene: 6. The CDR3 coding sequence is TGTGCCAGCAGCGTCAACAGGGGGCAGGGCACCGGGGAGCTGTTTTTT. It codes for CASSVNRGQGTGELFF.

The chain uses TRBV27 and TRBJ1-1; TRBD1 might be the D (6 bases). There are 13 residues in the CDR3. Germline CDR1 and CDR2: MNHEY and SMNVEV (reference sequence). Trimming stripped 2 bases from V and 10 bases from J, with 14 bases between. The CDR3 loop reads CASSLRQGTGAFF. In DNA form, the CDR3 reads TGTGCCAGCAGTTTAAGGCAGGGGACGGGAGCTTTCTTT.

The rearrangement uses TRBV5-4 and TRBJ2-7, with D possibly being TRBD1 (6 bases). The V gene's germline CDR1 is SGHNT and CDR2 YYREEE (reference sequence). This CDR3 spans 15 amino acids. V was pared by 3 bases and J by 2 bases, with 15 bases between. In nucleotides, the CDR3 is TGTGCCAGCAGCTCCCGGGACACCTTAACCTACGAGCAGTACTTC. This translates into CASSSRDTLTYEQYF.

V gene TRBV11-2 combines with J gene TRBJ1-5, with D tentatively TRBD1 (5 bases). The CDR3 runs to 13 residues. The V end lost 2 bases, the J end lost 4 bases, and 6 bases lay between the germline ends. Germline V gene sequence: CDR1 SGHAT, CDR2 FQNNGV. The CDR3 sequence: CASSLKGNQPQHF. CDR3 nucleotides: TGTGCCAGCAGCTTAAAGGGGAATCAGCCCCAGCATTTT.

The chain carries TRBV27 and TRBJ2-5; D gene uncertain. The CDR3 runs to 15 residues. Germline CDR1 is MNHEY and CDR2 is SMNVEV (reference sequence). Trimming shortened V by 0 bases and J by 5 bases, and 13 bases separated the two germline ends. CDR3 sequence reads: CASSLSGSGYETQYF. The DNA for the CDR3 is TGTGCCAGCAGTTTATCGGGATCAGGCTACGAGACCCAGTACTTC.

The chain links TRBV10-3 to TRBJ1-6, with a possible D match to TRBD1 (6 bases). Germline lookup yields CDR1 ENHRY and CDR2 SYGVKD. Trimming took 0 bases from V and 9 from J, leaving 15 bases between them. The CDR3 extends over 16 amino acids. The DNA for the CDR3 is TGTGCCATCAGTGAGTCGAGGGGGGGTTTAGGTTCACCCCTCCACTTT. Amino acids: CAISESRGGLGSPLHF.